Given below is one T cell receptor beta chain in context. The CDR3 sequence is 13 residues long. CDR1 SQVTM and CDR2 ANQGSEA come from the germline V gene. This record comes from a study of cytomegalovirus exposure and HLA in healthy donors. Study-wide context: In an earlier analysis, some 110 million unique TCR beta sequences were found from 150 million to 200 million T cells.

60 Vbeta and 13 Jbeta primers were used in PCR. Here immunoSEQ multiplex PCR was the method, and the copy in TCRdb shows in-frame clones only, minus some. Here the sample spans approximately 140,000 clones, around 81% being singletons. This TCR was recovered from a man younger than 35 in good health and CMV-seronegative. V and J are TRBV29-1 and TRBJ2-1, with 7 bases that match TRBD1. Sample: PBMCs. CDR3 nucleotide sequence: TGCAGTGCTTGCGGACAGGCCAACGGAGAGCAGTTCTTC. Amino acid sequence: CSACGQANGEQFF.